This TCR beta chain was observed in a study of cytomegalovirus exposure and HLA in healthy donors. Study outcomes and limitations: Most TCRs appeared rarely, but some public TCRs recurred in many donors. In a later analysis, at a false discovery rate of 0.05, about 16,000 TCR beta sequences matched HLA alleles. Reports showed the classifier diagnosing cytomegalovirus status with high specificity and sensitivity. Altogether, 160 or so TCR beta chains were recorded as cytomegalovirus-associated.

Remarks on this clone: Its target is not known.

The CDR3 totals 13 residues. Germline assignment: CDR1 LNHNV and CDR2 YYDKDF (reference sequence). A multiplex PCR was run with 60 Vbeta primers and 13 Jbeta primers. The table came from immunoSEQ multiplex PCR; TCRdb's copy has only in-frame clones and leaves some out. The data hold around 100,000 clones, with 55% to 75% observed a single time. The J gene is TRBJ2-3, the V gene TRBV15, with TRBD1 identical over 9 bases. The sequence came from a man aged 25-45 years in good health and CMV-seropositive. The specimen was PBMCs. The CDR3 nucleotides read TGTGCAACAACCGGGACAGGGATAGATACGCAGTATTTT. Protein sequence: CATTGTGIDTQYF.